This T cell receptor (beta chain) was sequenced during a study of blood T cells in healthy people across ages. Germline trimming cut 3 bases from V and 3 bases from J; bases unmatched to any gene: 8. Looked up from germline, CDR1 is SGHAT and CDR2 is FQNNGV. CDR3 length: 17 residues. It was with a sample-barcoded 5' primer and a J-beta primer mix that a second PCR of roughly 7 to 12 cycles was run. CDR3-containing paired-end reads numbering at least 2.5 million came from each sample. TCRdb redid the calling of the 5' RACE reads with MiXCR, one entry per CDR3 protein. The data contain roughly 720,000 distinct CDR3 sequences, about 48% of them singletons. This clonotype was detected a few times.

J is TRBJ2-4 and V is TRBV11-2; 10 bases map to TRBD1. Sequenced input: blood. The receptor was isolated from a man older than 75 in good health. The CDR3 DNA sequence: TGTGCCAGCAGCTTTAATATGGGACAGGGGTTCAAAAACATTCAGTACTTC. Protein: CASSFNMGQGFKNIQYF.